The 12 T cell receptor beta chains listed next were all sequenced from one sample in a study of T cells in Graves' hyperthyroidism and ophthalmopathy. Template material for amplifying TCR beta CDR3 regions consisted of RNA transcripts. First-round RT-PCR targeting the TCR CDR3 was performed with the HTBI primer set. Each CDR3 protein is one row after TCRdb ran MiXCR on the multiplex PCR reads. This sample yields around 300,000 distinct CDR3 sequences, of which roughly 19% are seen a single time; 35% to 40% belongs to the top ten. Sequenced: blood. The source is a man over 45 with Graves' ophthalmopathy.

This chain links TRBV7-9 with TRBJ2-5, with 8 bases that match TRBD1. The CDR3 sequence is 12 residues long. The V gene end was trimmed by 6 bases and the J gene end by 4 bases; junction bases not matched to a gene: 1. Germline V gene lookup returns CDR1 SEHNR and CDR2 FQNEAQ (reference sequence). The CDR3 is CASRDRAETQYF. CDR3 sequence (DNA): TGTGCCAGCAGGGACAGGGCAGAGACCCAGTACTTC.

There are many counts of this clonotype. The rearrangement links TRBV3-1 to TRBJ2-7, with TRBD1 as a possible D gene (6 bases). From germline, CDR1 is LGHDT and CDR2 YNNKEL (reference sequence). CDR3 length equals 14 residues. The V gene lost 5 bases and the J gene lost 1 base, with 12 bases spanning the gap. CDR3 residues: CASSSQGLSYEQYF. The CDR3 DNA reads TGTGCCAGCAGCTCCCAGGGGTTGTCCTACGAGCAGTACTTC.

CDR3 DNA: TGCAGTGCTACCAAACCAACTAGCGGGAGGACCGTAGATACGCAGTATTTT. Its protein product is CSATKPTSGRTVDTQYF. The chain combines TRBV20-1 with TRBJ2-3, with 12 bases fitting TRBD2. In germline, CDR1 is DFQATT, CDR2 SNEGSKA (reference sequence). This CDR3 is built from 17 residues. V trimming: 4 bases; J trimming: 5 bases; junction bases outside the gene matches: 13.

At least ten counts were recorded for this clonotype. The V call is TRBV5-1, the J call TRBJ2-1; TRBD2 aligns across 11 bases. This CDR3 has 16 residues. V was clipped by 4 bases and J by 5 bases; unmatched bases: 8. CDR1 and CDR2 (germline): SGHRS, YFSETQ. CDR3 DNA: TGCGCCAGCAGCAACCAGCGACTAGCGGGGAACAATGAGCAGTTCTTC. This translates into CASSNQRLAGNNEQFF.

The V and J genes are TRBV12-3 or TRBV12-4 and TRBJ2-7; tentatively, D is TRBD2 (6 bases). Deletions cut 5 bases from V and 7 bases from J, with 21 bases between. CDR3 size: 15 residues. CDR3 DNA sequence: TGTGCCAGCAGTCCCCCCGGGACTTCCCTGAGGGAGCAGTACTTC. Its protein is CASSPPGTSLREQYF.

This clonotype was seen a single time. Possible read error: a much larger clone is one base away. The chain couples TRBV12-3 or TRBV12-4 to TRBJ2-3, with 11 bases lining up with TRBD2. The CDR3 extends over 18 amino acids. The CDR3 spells CAGSLRLTSGSSTDTQYF. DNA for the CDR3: TGTGCCGGCAGCCTCCGATTAACTAGCGGGAGTAGCACAGATACGCAGTATTTT.

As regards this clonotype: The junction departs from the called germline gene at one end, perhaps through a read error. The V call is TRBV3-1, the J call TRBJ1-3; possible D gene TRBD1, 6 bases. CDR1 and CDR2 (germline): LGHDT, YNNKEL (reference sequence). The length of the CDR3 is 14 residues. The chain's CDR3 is CAGSHGQSLHTIYF. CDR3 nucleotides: TGTGCCGGCAGCCACGGACAGTCCCTCCACACCATATATTTT.

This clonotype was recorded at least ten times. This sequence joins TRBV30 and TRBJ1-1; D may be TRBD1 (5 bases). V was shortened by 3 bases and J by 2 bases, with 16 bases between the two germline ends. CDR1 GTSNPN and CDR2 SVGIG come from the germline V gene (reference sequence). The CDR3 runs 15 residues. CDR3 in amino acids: CAWRKVRERNTEAFF. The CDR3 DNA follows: TGTGCCTGGAGGAAGGTCAGGGAAAGAAACACTGAAGCTTTCTTT.

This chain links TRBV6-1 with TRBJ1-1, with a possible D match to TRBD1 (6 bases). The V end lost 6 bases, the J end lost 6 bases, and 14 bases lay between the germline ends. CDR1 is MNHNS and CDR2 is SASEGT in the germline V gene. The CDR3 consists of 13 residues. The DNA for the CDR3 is TGTGCCAGCAGCATGGACAGCCCACCTGAAGCTTTCTTT. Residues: CASSMDSPPEAFF.

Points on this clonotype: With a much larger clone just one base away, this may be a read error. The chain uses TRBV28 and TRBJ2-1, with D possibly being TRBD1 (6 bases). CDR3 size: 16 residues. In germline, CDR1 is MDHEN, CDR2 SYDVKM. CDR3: CAGSLRLRGKGGEQFF. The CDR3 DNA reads TGTGCCGGCAGTTTACGACTCAGGGGAAAAGGGGGTGAGCAGTTCTTC.

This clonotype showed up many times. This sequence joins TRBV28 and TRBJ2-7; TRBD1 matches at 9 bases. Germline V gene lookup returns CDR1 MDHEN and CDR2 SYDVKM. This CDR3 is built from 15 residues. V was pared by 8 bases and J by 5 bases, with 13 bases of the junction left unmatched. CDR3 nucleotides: TGTGCCAGCGGATTCCTTGGACAGGGGCTTAACGAGCAGTACTTC. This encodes CASGFLGQGLNEQYF.

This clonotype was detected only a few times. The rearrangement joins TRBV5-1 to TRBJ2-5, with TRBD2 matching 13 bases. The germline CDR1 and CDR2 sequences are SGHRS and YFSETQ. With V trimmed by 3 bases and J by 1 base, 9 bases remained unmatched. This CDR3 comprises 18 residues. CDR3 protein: CASSYGRTSGSFQETQYF. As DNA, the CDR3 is TGCGCCAGCAGCTATGGTAGGACTAGCGGGAGTTTCCAAGAGACCCAGTACTTC.